This is a list of T cell receptor beta chains from one sample in a study of identical twins. TCRdb re-analysed the 5' RACE reads in MiXCR, keeping a single row per CDR3 protein. Among about 240,000 distinct CDR3 sequences listed, roughly a tenth were seen once. Sequencing used memory T cells sorted from blood. Receptors were obtained from a man aged 50 or older in good health. Each CDR3 is given with its conserved first and last residue. The D gene is left open where the match is weak. Clone sizes are given selectively: once, few, many, or a class where the clone is expanded.

d_call j_call v_call clone_size cdr3_aa cdr3_nt
. TRBJ2-3 TRBV11-2 . CASSLVAKSTDTQYF TGTGCCAGCAGCTTAGTCGCGAAAAGCACAGATACGCAGTATTTT
. TRBJ2-7 TRBV10-3 many CAIQGSYEQYF TGTGCCATTCAGGGCTCCTACGAGCAGTACTTC
. TRBJ2-7 TRBV3-1 many CASSQDFVSSYEQYF TGTGCCAGCAGCCAAGATTTCGTAAGCTCCTACGAGCAGTACTTC
TRBD1 TRBJ1-2 TRBV6-1 . CASSPRTGHNYGYTF TGTGCCAGCAGTCCAAGGACAGGACATAACTATGGCTACACCTTC
TRBD1 TRBJ1-2 TRBV6-2/TRBV6-3 . CASSYSGQGSGYTF TGTGCCAGCAGTTACTCCGGACAGGGCTCTGGCTACACCTTC
TRBD2 TRBJ2-1 TRBV5-1 many CASSLLGGGNEQFF TGCGCCAGCAGCTTGCTCGGGGGGGGTAATGAGCAGTTCTTC
. TRBJ2-1 TRBV4-2 many CASSQDVMVSGPYNEQFF TGTGCCAGCAGCCAAGATGTTATGGTCAGCGGGCCTTACAATGAGCAGTTCTTC
TRBD1 TRBJ2-5 TRBV29-1 few CSVKPGQATETQYF TGCAGCGTTAAGCCGGGACAGGCAACGGAGACCCAGTACTTC
. TRBJ1-1 TRBV20-1 few CSARRGRVSEAFF TGCAGTGCTCGGCGGGGGCGTGTCTCTGAAGCTTTCTTT
. TRBJ2-3 TRBV7-8 few CASSPYTHSTDTQYF TGTGCCAGCAGCCCATACACCCACAGCACAGATACGCAGTATTTT
. TRBJ1-6 TRBV7-8 . CASSLRAGVRNSPLHF TGTGCCAGCAGCTTAAGAGCGGGGGTTCGAAATTCACCCCTCCACTTT
. TRBJ2-1 TRBV14 . CATSRVSYNEQFF TGTGCCACGAGCAGGGTCTCCTACAATGAGCAGTTCTTC
. TRBJ2-5 TRBV7-9 . CASSPQRTQYF TGTGCCAGCAGCCCCCAAAGGACCCAGTACTTC
. TRBJ1-5 TRBV4-1 many CASSHSGVRPQHF TGCGCCAGCAGCCATTCAGGTGTTAGGCCCCAGCATTTT
. TRBJ1-1 TRBV7-2 . CASSNKDGIKAFF TGTGCCAGCAGTAATAAGGACGGAATCAAAGCTTTCTTT
. TRBJ2-5 TRBV19 few CASSSRTGPGEETQYF TGTGCCAGTAGTAGCCGAACCGGTCCCGGGGAAGAGACCCAGTACTTC
TRBD1 TRBJ2-1 TRBV29-1 many CSVEPRGLPNEQFF TGCAGCGTTGAACCCAGGGGGCTACCCAATGAGCAGTTCTTC
. TRBJ2-1 TRBV20-1 . CSARRRAWGNEQFF TGCAGTGCTAGAAGGCGGGCTTGGGGGAATGAGCAGTTCTTC
TRBD1 TRBJ2-7 TRBV6-1 few CASRSDRAGSYEQYF TGTGCCAGCAGGTCAGACAGGGCAGGCTCCTACGAGCAGTACTTC
TRBD2 TRBJ2-1 TRBV2 . CASSEGAGAYNEQFF TGTGCCAGCAGTGAAGGCGCGGGAGCCTACAATGAGCAGTTCTTC
. TRBJ1-2 TRBV7-2 . CASSYQPDSYGYTF TGTGCCAGCAGCTACCAACCGGACAGCTATGGCTACACCTTC
. TRBJ2-5 TRBV5-1 many CASSLGEQTQYF TGCGCCAGCAGCTTGGGGGAACAGACCCAGTACTTC
TRBD1 TRBJ1-2 TRBV9 . CASSAAPGQGAVNTF TGTGCCAGCAGCGCCGCTCCGGGACAGGGGGCGGTGAACACCTTC
. TRBJ1-5 TRBV12-3/TRBV12-4 few CASRGRNQPQHF TGTGCCAGCAGGGGTAGAAATCAGCCCCAGCATTTT
. TRBJ2-3 TRBV5-4 . CASRVRASTDTQYF TGTGCCAGCAGGGTGCGGGCCAGCACAGATACGCAGTATTTT
. TRBJ2-2 TRBV3-1 once CASSLWLTANTGELFF TGTGCCAGCAGCCTCTGGCTGACAGCGAACACCGGGGAGCTGTTTTTT
TRBD2 TRBJ2-7 TRBV5-1 few CASSLGSSGTNEQYF TGCGCCAGCAGCTTGGGGTCCAGCGGGACGAACGAGCAGTACTTC
. TRBJ2-4 TRBV6-2/TRBV6-3 few CASSYSRSGRDRGLAKNIQYF TGTGCCAGCAGTTACTCTCGTTCCGGCCGGGATCGGGGATTAGCCAAAAACATTCAGTACTTC
TRBD1 TRBJ2-1 TRBV5-1 many CASSADGQGPFF TGCGCCAGCAGCGCGGACGGACAGGGACCGTTCTTC
TRBD1 TRBJ2-5 TRBV9 many CASSAQEGGAWETQYF TGTGCCAGCAGCGCCCAAGAAGGGGGCGCTTGGGAGACCCAGTACTTC
TRBD2 TRBJ2-2 TRBV29-1 . CSVRLAGASGELFF TGCAGCGTCCGACTAGCGGGAGCTTCCGGGGAGCTGTTTTTT
. TRBJ2-7 TRBV7-3 . CASSLQANSYEQYF TGTGCCAGCAGCTTGCAGGCTAACTCCTACGAGCAGTACTTC
TRBD2 TRBJ2-1 TRBV28 few CASRASGGAHNEQFF TGTGCCAGCAGGGCTAGCGGGGGGGCCCACAATGAGCAGTTCTTC
. TRBJ2-5 TRBV7-9 many CASSLDATVKETQYF TGTGCCAGCAGCTTAGATGCGACAGTTAAAGAGACCCAGTACTTC
. TRBJ2-7 TRBV20-1 many CSASGSGTLFYEQYF TGCAGTGCTAGTGGATCCGGGACACTGTTTTACGAGCAGTACTTC
TRBD1 TRBJ1-2 TRBV28 many CASTTGVSDYGYTF TGTGCCAGCACGACAGGGGTCAGTGACTATGGCTACACCTTC
TRBD1 TRBJ2-7 TRBV6-1 few CASSTRTGGYEQYF TGTGCCAGCAGTACCCGGACAGGGGGCTACGAGCAGTACTTC
. TRBJ1-5 TRBV4-2 many CASSPLIQNQPQHF TGTGCCAGCAGCCCGCTTATCCAGAATCAGCCCCAGCATTTT
. TRBJ1-2 TRBV2 few CASLTRGANLNGYGYTF TGTGCCAGCCTGACACGGGGCGCGAATCTAAATGGCTATGGCTACACCTTC
. TRBJ2-5 TRBV5-6 many CASRTYPQADRGETQYF TGTGCCAGCAGGACCTATCCCCAGGCAGACCGAGGGGAGACCCAGTACTTC
TRBD2 TRBJ2-1 TRBV24-1 many CATSDLGTGGDEQFF TGTGCCACCAGTGATCTAGGGACTGGGGGGGATGAGCAGTTCTTC